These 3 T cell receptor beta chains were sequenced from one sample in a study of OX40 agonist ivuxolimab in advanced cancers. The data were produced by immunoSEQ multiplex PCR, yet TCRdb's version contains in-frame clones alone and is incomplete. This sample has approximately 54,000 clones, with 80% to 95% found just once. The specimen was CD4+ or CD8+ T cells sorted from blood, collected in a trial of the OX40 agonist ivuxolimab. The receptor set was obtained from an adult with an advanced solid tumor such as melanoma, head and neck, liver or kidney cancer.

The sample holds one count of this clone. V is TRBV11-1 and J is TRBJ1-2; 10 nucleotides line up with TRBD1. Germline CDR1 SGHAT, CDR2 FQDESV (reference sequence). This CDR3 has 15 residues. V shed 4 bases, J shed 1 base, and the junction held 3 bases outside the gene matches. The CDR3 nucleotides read TGTGCCAGCAGCTATCGGACAGGGGGTAACTATGGCTACACCTTC. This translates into CASSYRTGGNYGYTF.

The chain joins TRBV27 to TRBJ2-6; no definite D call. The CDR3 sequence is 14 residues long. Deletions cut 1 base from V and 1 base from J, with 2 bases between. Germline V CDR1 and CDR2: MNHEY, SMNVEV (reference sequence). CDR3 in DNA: TGTGCCAGCAGTTTATATTCTGGGGCCAACGTCCTGACTTTC. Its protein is CASSLYSGANVLTF.

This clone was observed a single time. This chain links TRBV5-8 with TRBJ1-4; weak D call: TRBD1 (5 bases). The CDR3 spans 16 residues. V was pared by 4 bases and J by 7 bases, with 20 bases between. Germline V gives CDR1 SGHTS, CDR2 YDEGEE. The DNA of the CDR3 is TGTGCCAGCAGCCCGGGGTTCCTTGGGACGCGTGAAAAACTGTTTTTT. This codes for CASSPGFLGTREKLFF.